This T cell receptor beta chain comes out of a study of vaccination and CD4 T cells after COVID-19. Study summary: For post-vaccine samples, collection took place a median around 73 days after dose two, ranging from 14 to 241.

Cultured CD4+ T cell DNA underwent sequencing with the Oncomine TCR Beta short-read assay. TCRdb recomputed calls from the PCR reads with MiXCR, one row per CDR3 protein. Of about 18,000 distinct CDR3 sequences listed, roughly 50% are singletons. Whole-study findings and limits: The appearance of a median approximately 90% of reactive clones in convalescent patients occurred only post-vaccination.

There are a few counts of this clonotype. Its target is not known. CDR3 length: 14 amino acids. Germline CDR1 and CDR2: MNHNS and SASEGT. V lost 7 bases, J lost 1 base, and 13 bases lay in between. Stated treatment: approximately nine-day PBMC culture with coronavirus spike peptide pools or control peptides (ViraFEST assay). After expanding antigen-specific T cells with peptide pools, ViraFEST sequenced their TCRs. This sequence was found in a human donor who had recovered from COVID-19. The rearrangement joins TRBV6-1 to TRBJ2-5; D not certain. Sequencing was performed on CD4+ T cells from blood, cultured in vitro. Written as DNA, the CDR3 is TGTGCCAGCACCCGCGCAGCTCCCCAAGAGACCCAGTACTTC. The encoded protein is CASTRAAPQETQYF.